The next 19 T cell receptor beta chains were all read from a single sample in a study of blood T cell repertoires in COVID-19. Produced via immunoSEQ multiplex PCR; TCRdb's table is partial and in-frame only. The sample shows 400,000 to 450,000 clones, approximately 90% of them seen only once. The specimen was peripheral blood. The receptors stem from a woman between 45 and 65 years old with COVID-19, enrolled during active disease.

The genes are TRBV28 and TRBJ1-1; D perhaps matches TRBD1 (6 bases). Germline loops: CDR1 MDHEN, CDR2 SYDVKM. V was trimmed by 6 bases and J by 0 bases, leaving 17 bases between them. The CDR3 runs 16 residues. The CDR3 DNA follows: TGTGCCAGCAGACCACCAGTAGGGACAATGAACACTGAAGCTTTCTTT. Its protein is CASRPPVGTMNTEAFF.

The chain joins TRBV11-3 to TRBJ2-5, with TRBD1 matching 8 bases. The J segment lost 5 bases and the V segment lost 1 base, leaving 6 bases of the junction unmatched. This CDR3 spans 15 amino acids. The germline V gene has CDR1 SGHNT and CDR2 YENEEA. The chain's CDR3 is CASSLGTGPGETQYF. The CDR3 nucleotides read TGTGCCAGCAGCTTAGGGACAGGGCCGGGCGAGACCCAGTACTTC.

In DNA form, the CDR3 reads TGTGCCAGCGTCCGGAGACTGAACACTGAAGCTTTCTTT. Translated, it gives CASVRRLNTEAFF. The gene calls are TRBV6-5 and TRBJ1-1; no reliable D call. V lost 8 bases and J 0 bases, leaving 10 bases between the germline ends. Germline CDR1 MNHEY, CDR2 SVGAGI. The CDR3 length is 13 residues.

The chain has TRBV7-9 and TRBJ1-2; a weak D match, TRBD1 (6 bases). The CDR3 consists of 13 residues. Per germline, CDR1 SEHNR and CDR2 FQNEAQ (reference sequence). With 3 bases removed from V and 8 bases from J, the gap between germline ends came to 13 bases. CDR3 sequence (DNA): TGTGCCAGCAGCTTTGAACAGGGAGCCGGCTACACCTTC. This sequence encodes CASSFEQGAGYTF.

The chain has TRBV19 and TRBJ2-7; D gene unclear. The germline V gene encodes CDR1 LNHDA and CDR2 SQIVND (reference sequence). The CDR3 loop spans 14 amino acids. V shed 1 base and J shed 0 bases, with 7 bases lying between them. The CDR3 nucleotides are TGTGCCAGTAGTATAGTAGCTTTCTCCTACGAGCAGTACTTC. It yields the protein CASSIVAFSYEQYF.

The chain employs TRBV19 and TRBJ1-5; D is perhaps TRBD1 (5 bases). Germline V gene sequence: CDR1 LNHDA, CDR2 SQIVND (reference sequence). This CDR3 has 15 residues. The germline V and J ends were trimmed by 1 base and 4 bases, with 11 bases remaining between them. This CDR3 reads CASSIGQGRNQPQHF. The DNA of the CDR3 is TGTGCCAGTAGTATAGGGCAGGGAAGGAATCAGCCCCAGCATTTT.

This clone was found once. The rearrangement links TRBV19 to TRBJ2-7, with 9 bases matching TRBD2. V was pared by 5 bases and J by 5 bases, with 19 bases of the junction left unmatched. Germline V gene sequence: CDR1 LNHDA, CDR2 SQIVND (reference sequence). The CDR3 extends over 18 amino acids. CDR3 in DNA: TGTGCCAGTAGTCCCCAGTGGGGTCGCGGGGGGGCCAACGACGAGCAGTACTTC. Encoded protein: CASSPQWGRGGANDEQYF. Drawing the rest from reference TRBV19 and TRBJ2-7, the complete variable domain is DGGITQSPKYLFRKEGQNVTLSCEQNLNHDAMYWYRQDPGQGLRLIYYSQIVNDFQKGDIAEGYSVSREKKESFPLTVTSAQKNPTAFYLCASSPQWGRGGANDEQYFGPGTRLTVT.

Only one count was recorded for this clone. Other DNA sequences of this sample code for an identical CDR3. The chain carries TRBV12-3 or TRBV12-4 and TRBJ1-5; no definite D call. V lost 3 bases and J lost 10, with 7 bases in between. This CDR3 spans 11 amino acids. The CDR3 DNA follows: TGTGCCAGCAGTTTTGGCCAACCCCAGCATTTT. Its protein is CASSFGQPQHF.

The chain uses TRBV4-1 and TRBJ1-1; D is perhaps TRBD1 (5 bases). Trimming stripped 0 bases from V and 2 bases from J, with 16 bases between. CDR3 length: 17 amino acids. Germline V gives CDR1 MGHRA, CDR2 YSYEKL. The CDR3 sequence: CASSQDSEVGLNTEAFF. Here the CDR3 DNA reads TGCGCCAGCAGCCAAGATTCAGAGGTGGGGCTAAACACTGAAGCTTTCTTT.

This clone was picked up a small number of times. This rearrangement joins TRBV19 to TRBJ1-2, with 7 bases aligning to TRBD1. This CDR3 contains 14 residues. Germline V lookup: CDR1 LNHDA, CDR2 SQIVND (reference sequence). Germline trimming cut 6 bases from V and 5 bases from J; bases unmatched to any gene: 9. The chain's CDR3 is CASSPNDRVYGYTF. The CDR3 coding sequence is TGTGCCAGTAGCCCCAACGACAGGGTATATGGCTACACCTTC.

This chain connects TRBV7-9 to TRBJ1-2; the D is unclear. This CDR3 is 14 amino acids long. From germline, CDR1 is SEHNR and CDR2 FQNEAQ (reference sequence). Trimming removed 3 bases from V and 5 bases from J, with 13 bases in between. The CDR3 protein is CASSLTGREYGYTF. The CDR3 region has the DNA TGTGCCAGCAGCTTGACCGGGCGGGAGTATGGCTACACCTTC.

The chain combines TRBV3-1 (or the pseudogene TRBV3-2) with TRBJ2-3; tentative D call: TRBD2 (5 bases). The germline CDR1 and CDR2 sequences are LGHDT and YNNKEL (reference sequence). V was trimmed by 1 base and J by 1 base, leaving 6 bases between them. The CDR3 has 14 amino acids. Written as DNA, the CDR3 is TGTGCCAGCAGCCAAGTGGGAGGCACAGATACGCAGTATTTT. Translating it yields CASSQVGGTDTQYF.

This clone has a handful of counts. The chain recombines TRBV4-1 with TRBJ1-3; 8 positions agree with TRBD1. Germline trimming cut 4 bases from V and 2 bases from J; bases unmatched to any gene: 4. This CDR3 comprises 15 residues. The V gene's germline CDR1 is MGHRA and CDR2 YSYEKL. CDR3 in DNA: TGCGCCAGCAGCCGGTTACAGGGGGCTGGAAACACCATATATTTT. Its protein product is CASSRLQGAGNTIYF.

CDR3 sequence (DNA): TGTGCCAGCAGTCCGACCGGGACAGGGTTTTCGGGCTACACCTTC. Its protein is CASSPTGTGFSGYTF. The gene calls are TRBV27 and TRBJ1-2, with 9 bases lining up with TRBD1. Looked up from germline, CDR1 is MNHEY and CDR2 is SMNVEV (reference sequence). Trimming took 5 bases from V and 8 from J; bases not matched to a gene: 12. The CDR3 covers 15 residues.

This chain uses TRBV3-1 (or the pseudogene TRBV3-2) with TRBJ1-1, with a tentative D call TRBD1 (5 bases). V lost 1 base and J lost 7, with 10 bases in between. The CDR3 has 13 residues. The V gene's germline CDR1 is LGHDT and CDR2 YNNKEL (reference sequence). The CDR3 loop is CASSQGGGVEAFF. The CDR3 nucleotides read TGTGCCAGCAGCCAAGGCGGGGGGGTTGAAGCTTTCTTT.

This clone was seen only once. The V and J genes are TRBV2 and TRBJ1-1; 7 bases agree with TRBD1. Germline V gene lookup returns CDR1 SNHLY and CDR2 FYNNEI. The junction had 4 bases not matched to a gene; V was cut back by 6 bases and J by 0 bases. This CDR3 contains 14 residues. The CDR3 loop reads CASRLDRMNTEAFF. DNA of the CDR3: TGTGCCAGCAGGCTGGACAGGATGAACACTGAAGCTTTCTTT.

This clone was observed a handful of times. The chain joins TRBV4-1 to TRBJ2-1; 10 positions match TRBD2. Per the germline V gene, CDR1 is MGHRA and CDR2 is YSYEKL. CDR3 length equals 15 residues. J was trimmed by 7 bases and V by 1 base; bases with no gene match: 4. DNA of the CDR3: TGCGCCAGCAGCCAAGGTCTAGCGGGGGTAAATGAGCAGTTCTTC. Residues: CASSQGLAGVNEQFF.

This chain connects TRBV27 to TRBJ1-5, with D uncertain. Germline CDR1 reads MNHEY; CDR2 reads SMNVEV (reference sequence). V was cut by 2 bases and J by 0 bases, with 5 bases left in between. The CDR3 is made up of 14 amino acids. As DNA, the CDR3 is TGTGCCAGCAGTTTAATGGCTAGCAATCAGCCCCAGCATTTT. It is translated as CASSLMASNQPQHF.

CDR3 sequence reads: CAWTTTGKGPQHF. For the CDR3, the DNA is TGTGCCTGGACTACAACAGGGAAGGGGCCCCAGCATTTT. The chain links TRBV30 to TRBJ1-5; perhaps TRBD1 as D (6 bases). Germline CDR1 GTSNPN, CDR2 SVGIG (reference sequence). Deletions cut 4 bases from V and 9 bases from J, with 16 bases between. The CDR3 loop spans 13 amino acids.